This TCR beta chain was sequenced during a study of cytomegalovirus exposure and HLA in healthy donors. Across the study: The study placed 70% to 90% of its 398 genotyped donors in the Caucasian-associated ancestry cluster. Study outcomes and limitations: Analyses of presence/absence relied on an assumption of roughly uniform sequencing depth across donors.

Amplification used 60 Vbeta primers and 13 Jbeta primers. Profiling relied on immunoSEQ multiplex PCR, and the TCRdb table lists in-frame clones only, not all of them. The sample lists some 100,000 clones, approximately 80% occurring once. This CDR3 spans 16 amino acids. Points on this clone: Its matching antigen is unknown.

V is TRBV12-2 and J is TRBJ2-7; the table's D call of TRBD1 was not tested on the DNA. TRBV12-2 is described as a pseudogene. This sequence originates from a female donor in good health and CMV-seronegative. The sample consisted of PBMCs. Here the CDR3 reads CASRVEAGTGPYEQYF. The CDR3 coding sequence is TGTGCAAGTCGCGTAGAGGCGGGGACAGGGCCATACGAGCAGTACTTC.